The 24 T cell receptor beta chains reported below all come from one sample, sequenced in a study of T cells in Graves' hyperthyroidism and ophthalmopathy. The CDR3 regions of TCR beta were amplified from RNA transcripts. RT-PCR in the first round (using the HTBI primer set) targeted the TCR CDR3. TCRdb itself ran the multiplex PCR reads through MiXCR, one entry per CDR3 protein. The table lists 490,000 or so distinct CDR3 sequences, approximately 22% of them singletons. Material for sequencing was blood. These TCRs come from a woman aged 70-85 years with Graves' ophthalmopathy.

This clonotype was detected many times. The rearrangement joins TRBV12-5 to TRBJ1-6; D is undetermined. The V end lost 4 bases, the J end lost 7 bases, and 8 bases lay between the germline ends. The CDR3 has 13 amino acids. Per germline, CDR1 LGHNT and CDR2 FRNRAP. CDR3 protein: CASGWRVNSPLHF. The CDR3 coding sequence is TGTGCTAGTGGTTGGAGGGTAAATTCACCCCTCCACTTT.

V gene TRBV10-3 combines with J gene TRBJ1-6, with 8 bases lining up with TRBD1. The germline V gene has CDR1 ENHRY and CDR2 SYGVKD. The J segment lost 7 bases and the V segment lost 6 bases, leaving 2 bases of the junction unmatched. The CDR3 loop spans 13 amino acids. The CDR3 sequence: CAIRGQVNSPLHF. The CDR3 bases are TGTGCCATCAGGGGACAGGTGAATTCACCCCTCCACTTT.

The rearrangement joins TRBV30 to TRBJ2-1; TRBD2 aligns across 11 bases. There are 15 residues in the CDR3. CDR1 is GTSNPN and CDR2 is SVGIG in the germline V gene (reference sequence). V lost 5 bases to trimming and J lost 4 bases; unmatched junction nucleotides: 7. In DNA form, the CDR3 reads TGTGCCTGGGATCCGGGACTAGCGGATTACAATGAGCAGTTCTTC. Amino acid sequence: CAWDPGLADYNEQFF.

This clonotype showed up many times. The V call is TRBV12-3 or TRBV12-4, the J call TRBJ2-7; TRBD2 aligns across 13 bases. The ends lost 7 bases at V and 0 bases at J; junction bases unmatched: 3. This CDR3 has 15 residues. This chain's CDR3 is CASKGTSGISYEQYF. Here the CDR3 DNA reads TGTGCCAGCAAAGGGACTAGCGGGATCTCCTACGAGCAGTACTTC.

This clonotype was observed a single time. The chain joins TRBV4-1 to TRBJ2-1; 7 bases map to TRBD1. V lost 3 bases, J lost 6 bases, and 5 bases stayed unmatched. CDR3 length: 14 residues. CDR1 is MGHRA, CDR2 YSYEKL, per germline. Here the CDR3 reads CASSHPDRLNEQFF. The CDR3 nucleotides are TGCGCCAGCAGCCACCCGGACAGGCTCAATGAGCAGTTCTTC.

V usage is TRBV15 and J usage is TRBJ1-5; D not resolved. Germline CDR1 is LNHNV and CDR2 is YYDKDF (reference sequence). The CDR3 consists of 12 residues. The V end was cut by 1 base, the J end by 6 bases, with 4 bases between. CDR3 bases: TGTGCCACCAGCAGAGGGCGTCAGCCCCAGCATTTT. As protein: CATSRGRQPQHF. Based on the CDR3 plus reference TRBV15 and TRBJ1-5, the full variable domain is DAMVIQNPRYQVTQFGKPVTLSCSQTLNHNVMYWYQQKSSQAPKLLFHYYDKDFNNEADTPDNFQSRRPNTSFCFLDIRSPGLGDTAMYLCATSRGRQPQHFGDGTRLSIL.

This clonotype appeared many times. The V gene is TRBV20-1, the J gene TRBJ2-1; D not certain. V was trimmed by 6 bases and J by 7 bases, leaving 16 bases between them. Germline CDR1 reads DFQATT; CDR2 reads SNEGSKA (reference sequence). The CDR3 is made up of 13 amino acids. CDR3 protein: CSARQILWNEQFF. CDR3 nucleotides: TGCAGTGCAAGGCAGATTTTATGGAATGAGCAGTTCTTC.

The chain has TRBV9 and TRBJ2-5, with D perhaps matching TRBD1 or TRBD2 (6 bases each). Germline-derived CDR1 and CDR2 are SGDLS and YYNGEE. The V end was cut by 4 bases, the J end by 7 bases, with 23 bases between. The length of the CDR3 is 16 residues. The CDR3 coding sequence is TGTGCCAGCAGCTCCGGGGAATGGGCTGGGGGGCGGACCCAGTACTTC. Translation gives CASSSGEWAGGRTQYF. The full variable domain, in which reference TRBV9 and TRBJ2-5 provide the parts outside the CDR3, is DSGVTQTPKHLITATGQRVTLRCSPRSGDLSVYWYQQSLDQGLQFLIQYYNGEERAKGNILERFSAQQFPDLHSELNLSSLELGDSALYFCASSSGEWAGGRTQYFGPGTRLLVL.

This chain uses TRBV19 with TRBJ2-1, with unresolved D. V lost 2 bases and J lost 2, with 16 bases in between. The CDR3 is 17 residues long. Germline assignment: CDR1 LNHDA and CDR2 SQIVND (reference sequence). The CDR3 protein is CASSISGGVIPYNEQFF. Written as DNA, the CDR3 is TGTGCCAGTAGTATATCTGGTGGGGTTATCCCCTACAATGAGCAGTTCTTC.

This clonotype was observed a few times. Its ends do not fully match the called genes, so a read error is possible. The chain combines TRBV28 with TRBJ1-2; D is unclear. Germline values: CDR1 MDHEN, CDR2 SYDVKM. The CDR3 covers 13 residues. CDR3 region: CASNLGRRYGYTF. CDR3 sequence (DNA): TGTGCCAGCAATTTAGGGAGGCGTTATGGCTACACCTTC.

CDR3 coding DNA: TGTGCCATCAGTGGACGACAGACCCCAGAGACCCAGTACTTC. It codes for CAISGRQTPETQYF. The chain carries TRBV10-3 and TRBJ2-5; possibly TRBD1 for D (5 bases). Trimming cost V 4 bases and J 4 bases, with 13 bases left between them. This CDR3 has 14 residues. Germline values: CDR1 ENHRY, CDR2 SYGVKD.

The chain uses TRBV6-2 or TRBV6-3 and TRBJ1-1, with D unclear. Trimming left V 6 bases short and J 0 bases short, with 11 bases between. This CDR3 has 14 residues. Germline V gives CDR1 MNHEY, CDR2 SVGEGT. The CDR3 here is CASSYQSLNTEAFF. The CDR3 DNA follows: TGTGCCAGCAGCTATCAGAGTCTGAACACTGAAGCTTTCTTT.

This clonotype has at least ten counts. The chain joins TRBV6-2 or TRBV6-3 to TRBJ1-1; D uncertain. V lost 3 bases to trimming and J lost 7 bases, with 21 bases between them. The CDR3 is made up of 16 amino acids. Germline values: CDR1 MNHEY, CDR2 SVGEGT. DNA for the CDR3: TGTGCCAGCAGTTATGCAATATTCGGCAGAGCCGATGAAGCTTTCTTT. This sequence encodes CASSYAIFGRADEAFF.

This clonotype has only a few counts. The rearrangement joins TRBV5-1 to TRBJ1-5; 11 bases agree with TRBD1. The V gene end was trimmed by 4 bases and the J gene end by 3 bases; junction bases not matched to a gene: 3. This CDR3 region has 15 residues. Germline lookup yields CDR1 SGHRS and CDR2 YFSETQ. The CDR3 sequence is CASSPGQGDNQPQHF. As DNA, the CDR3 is TGCGCCAGCAGCCCGGGACAGGGGGACAATCAGCCCCAGCATTTT.

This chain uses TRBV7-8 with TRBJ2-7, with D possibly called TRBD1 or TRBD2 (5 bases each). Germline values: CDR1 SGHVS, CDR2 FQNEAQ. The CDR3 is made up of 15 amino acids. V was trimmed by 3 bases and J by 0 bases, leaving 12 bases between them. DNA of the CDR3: TGTGCCAGCAGCTTGAGTGAGGGGAGCTCCTACGAGCAGTACTTC. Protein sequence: CASSLSEGSSYEQYF.

The CDR3 protein is CASSKSGRAYQETQYF. For the CDR3, the DNA is TGTGCCAGTAGTAAAAGCGGGAGAGCGTACCAAGAGACCCAGTACTTC. The chain links TRBV19 to TRBJ2-5, with 8 nucleotides matching TRBD2. CDR1 LNHDA and CDR2 SQIVND come from the germline V gene (reference sequence). The CDR3 covers 16 residues. J was trimmed by 0 bases and V by 4 bases; bases with no gene match: 7.

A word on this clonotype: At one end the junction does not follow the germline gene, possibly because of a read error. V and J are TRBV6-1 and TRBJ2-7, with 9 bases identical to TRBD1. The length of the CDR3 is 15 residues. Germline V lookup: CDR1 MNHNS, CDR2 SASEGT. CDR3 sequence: CTSRPWDRAPYEQYF. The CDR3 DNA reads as TGTACCAGCAGACCATGGGACAGGGCACCCTACGAGCAGTACTTC.

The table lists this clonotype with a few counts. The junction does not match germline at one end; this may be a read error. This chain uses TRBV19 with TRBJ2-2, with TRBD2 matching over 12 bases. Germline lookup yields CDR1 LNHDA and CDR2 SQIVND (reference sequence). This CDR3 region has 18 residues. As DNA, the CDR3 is TGTGCCAGTAGTTTCTCTAGCGGGAGGGCCGCGAACGCCGGGGAGCTGTTTTTT. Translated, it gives CASSFSSGRAANAGELFF.

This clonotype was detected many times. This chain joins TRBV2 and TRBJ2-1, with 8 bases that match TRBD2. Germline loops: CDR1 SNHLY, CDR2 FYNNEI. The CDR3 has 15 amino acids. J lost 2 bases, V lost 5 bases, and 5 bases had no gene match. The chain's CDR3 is CASSYRGRPYNEQFF. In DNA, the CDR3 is TGTGCCAGCAGTTATCGCGGGAGGCCCTACAATGAGCAGTTCTTC.

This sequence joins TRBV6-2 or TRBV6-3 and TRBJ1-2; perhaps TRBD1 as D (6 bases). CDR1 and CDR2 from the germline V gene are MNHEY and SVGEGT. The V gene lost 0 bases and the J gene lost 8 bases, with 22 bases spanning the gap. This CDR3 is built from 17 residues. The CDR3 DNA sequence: TGTGCCAGCAGTTACTCTACCGGGACACCCCATTTGGACGGCTACACCTTC. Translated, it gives CASSYSTGTPHLDGYTF.

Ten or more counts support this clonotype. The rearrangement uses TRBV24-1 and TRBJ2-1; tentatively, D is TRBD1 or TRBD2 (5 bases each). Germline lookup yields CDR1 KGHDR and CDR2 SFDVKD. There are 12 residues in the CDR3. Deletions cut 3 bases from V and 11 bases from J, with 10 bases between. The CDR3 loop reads CATSDLSGQQFF. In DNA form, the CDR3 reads TGTGCCACCAGTGATCTTTCGGGGCAGCAGTTCTTC.

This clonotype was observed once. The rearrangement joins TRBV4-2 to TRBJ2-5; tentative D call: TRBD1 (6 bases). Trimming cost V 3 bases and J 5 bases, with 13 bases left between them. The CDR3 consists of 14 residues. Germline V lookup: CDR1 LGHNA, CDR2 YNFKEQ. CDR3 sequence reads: CASSQQTRGETQYF. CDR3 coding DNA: TGTGCCAGCAGCCAGCAAACTAGGGGGGAGACCCAGTACTTC.

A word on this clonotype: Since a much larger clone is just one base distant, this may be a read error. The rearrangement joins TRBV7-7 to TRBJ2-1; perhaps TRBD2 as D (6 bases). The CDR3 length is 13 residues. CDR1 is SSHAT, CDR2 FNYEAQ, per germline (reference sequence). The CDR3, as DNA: TGTACTAGCAGCTTAAGCCGGTCCAATGAGCAGTTCTTC. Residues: CTSSLSRSNEQFF.

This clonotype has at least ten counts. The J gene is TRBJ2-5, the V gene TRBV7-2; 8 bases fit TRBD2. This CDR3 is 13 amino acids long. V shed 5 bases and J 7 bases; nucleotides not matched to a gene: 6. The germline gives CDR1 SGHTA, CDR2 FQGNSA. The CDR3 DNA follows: TGTGCCAGCAGCACTGGACTAGCTGGGACCCAGTACTTC. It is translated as CASSTGLAGTQYF.